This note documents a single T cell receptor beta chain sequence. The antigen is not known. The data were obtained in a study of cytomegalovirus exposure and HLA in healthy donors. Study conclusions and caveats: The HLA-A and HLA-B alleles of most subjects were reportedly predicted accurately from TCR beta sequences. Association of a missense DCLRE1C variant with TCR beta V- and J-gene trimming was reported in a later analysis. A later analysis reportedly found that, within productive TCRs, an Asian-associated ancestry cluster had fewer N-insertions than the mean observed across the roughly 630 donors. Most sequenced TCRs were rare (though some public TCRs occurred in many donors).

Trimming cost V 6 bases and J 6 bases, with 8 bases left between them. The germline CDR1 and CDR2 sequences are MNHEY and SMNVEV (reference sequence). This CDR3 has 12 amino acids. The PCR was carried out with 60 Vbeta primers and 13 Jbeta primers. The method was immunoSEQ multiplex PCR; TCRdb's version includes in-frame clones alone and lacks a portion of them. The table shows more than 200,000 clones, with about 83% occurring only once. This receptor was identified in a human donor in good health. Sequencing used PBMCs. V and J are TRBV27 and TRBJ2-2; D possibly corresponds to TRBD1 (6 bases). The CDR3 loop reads CASRQGSGELFF. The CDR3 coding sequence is TGTGCCAGCAGGCAGGGGTCCGGGGAGCTGTTTTTT.